Detailed here is one TCR beta chain. This entry comes from a study of cytotoxic CD8 clonotypes in ibrutinib-treated CLL. Profiled with immunoSEQ multiplex PCR; TCRdb holds only in-frame clones, not every one. Altogether some 84,000 clones are present, 86% being singletons, with the ten largest covering 5% to 6%. The CDR3 has 14 residues. The V end was cut by 6 bases, the J end by 0 bases, with 12 bases between. CDR1 is MNHEY, CDR2 SVGAGI, per germline. The TCR sequence derives from a human donor with chronic lymphocytic leukemia. This sequence joins TRBV6-5 and TRBJ2-7, with D perhaps TRBD2 (5 bases). The source was PBMCs, collected before ibrutinib treatment. The CDR3 region is CASSTGFSSYEQYF. CDR3 sequence (DNA): TGTGCCAGCAGCACGGGGTTTAGCTCCTACGAGCAGTACTTC.